A selection of T cell receptor beta chains follows, all from one sample in a study of blood T cell repertoires in COVID-19. Measured with immunoSEQ multiplex PCR; TCRdb has only the in-frame clones, and not every one. The repertoire holds under 200,000 clones, about 83% seen once, with under 8.5% in the top ten. Sequencing input: peripheral blood. The receptors here all came from a man in his forties who had recovered from COVID-19. CDR3s include the opening cysteine and the closing phenylalanine or tryptophan. D genes are given only for firm matches. Part of the rows lack a size; the others show once, few, many or a class for expanded clones.

CDR3 length: 15; clone size: NA; V gene: TRBV5-1; D gene: TRBD1; J gene: TRBJ2-2; CDR3 protein: CASNEGARRTGELFF; CDR3 DNA: TGCGCCAGCAATGAGGGGGCGCGGAGGACCGGGGAGCTGTTTTTT
CDR3 length: 15; clone size: once; V gene: TRBV30; D gene: NA; J gene: TRBJ1-2; CDR3 protein: CAWSAPGGSNYGYTF; CDR3 DNA: TGTGCCTGGAGCGCCCCGGGGGGAAGTAACTATGGCTACACCTTC
CDR3 length: 15; clone size: NA; V gene: TRBV5-4; D gene: TRBD1; J gene: TRBJ1-1; CDR3 protein: CASSLRGGPYTEAFF; CDR3 DNA: TGTGCCAGCAGCTTGAGAGGGGGCCCCTACACTGAAGCTTTCTTT
CDR3 length: 15; clone size: NA; V gene: TRBV11-3; D gene: NA; J gene: TRBJ1-3; CDR3 protein: CASSRDSYSGNTIYF; CDR3 DNA: TGTGCCAGCAGCCGCGACTCGTACTCTGGAAACACCATATATTTT
CDR3 length: 13; clone size: NA; V gene: TRBV7-2; D gene: NA; J gene: TRBJ2-1; CDR3 protein: CASSWRRDSEQFF; CDR3 DNA: TGTGCCAGCAGCTGGCGGCGGGACAGTGAGCAGTTCTTC
CDR3 length: 13; clone size: NA; V gene: TRBV11-3; D gene: NA; J gene: TRBJ2-7; CDR3 protein: CASSRDNSYEQYF; CDR3 DNA: TGTGCCAGCAGCCGGGACAACTCCTACGAGCAGTACTTC
CDR3 length: 14; clone size: NA; V gene: TRBV28; D gene: NA; J gene: TRBJ1-5; CDR3 protein: CASSFHSSNQPQHF; CDR3 DNA: TGTGCCAGCAGTTTCCACAGTAGCAATCAGCCCCAGCATTTT
CDR3 length: 15; clone size: NA; V gene: TRBV19; D gene: NA; J gene: TRBJ1-2; CDR3 protein: CASSPSPVRHYGYTF; CDR3 DNA: TGTGCCAGTAGTCCGAGCCCCGTTCGTCACTATGGCTACACCTTC
CDR3 length: 17; clone size: NA; V gene: TRBV28; D gene: NA; J gene: TRBJ2-5; CDR3 protein: CASKLTGTTRAQETQYF; CDR3 DNA: TGTGCCAGCAAACTAACCGGGACAACAAGGGCCCAAGAGACCCAGTACTTC
CDR3 length: 16; clone size: few; V gene: TRBV7-2; D gene: TRBD2; J gene: TRBJ2-7; CDR3 protein: CASSYSGTLGSYEQYF; CDR3 DNA: TGTGCCAGCAGCTACAGCGGGACGTTGGGCTCCTACGAGCAGTACTTC
CDR3 length: 16; clone size: NA; V gene: TRBV27; D gene: TRBD2; J gene: TRBJ2-1; CDR3 protein: CASSLSGEGSYNEQFF; CDR3 DNA: TGTGCCAGCAGTTTATCGGGGGAGGGCTCCTACAATGAGCAGTTCTTC
CDR3 length: 13; clone size: NA; V gene: TRBV4-2; D gene: NA; J gene: TRBJ2-5; CDR3 protein: CASSTTVEETQYF; CDR3 DNA: TGTGCCAGCAGCACGACAGTTGAAGAGACCCAGTACTTC
CDR3 length: 14; clone size: NA; V gene: TRBV28; D gene: TRBD2; J gene: TRBJ2-5; CDR3 protein: CAGAAGGAQETQYF; CDR3 DNA: TGTGCGGGGGCGGCCGGGGGGGCTCAAGAGACCCAGTACTTC
CDR3 length: 13; clone size: NA; V gene: TRBV7-6; D gene: TRBD1; J gene: TRBJ1-2; CDR3 protein: CASSPGQGYGYTF; CDR3 DNA: TGTGCCAGCAGCCCGGGACAGGGATACGGCTACACCTTC
CDR3 length: 14; clone size: NA; V gene: TRBV4-1; D gene: NA; J gene: TRBJ2-7; CDR3 protein: CASSQDGIENEQYF; CDR3 DNA: TGCGCCAGCAGCCAAGACGGGATTGAGAACGAGCAGTACTTC
CDR3 length: 14; clone size: NA; V gene: TRBV5-1; D gene: TRBD2; J gene: TRBJ2-1; CDR3 protein: CASSLTSGSNEQFF; CDR3 DNA: TGCGCCAGCAGCTTGACTAGCGGGAGCAATGAGCAGTTCTTC
CDR3 length: 13; clone size: NA; V gene: TRBV19; D gene: TRBD2; J gene: TRBJ2-2; CDR3 protein: CASRAGVTGELFF; CDR3 DNA: TGTGCCAGTAGAGCGGGAGTCACCGGGGAGCTGTTTTTT
CDR3 length: 14; clone size: NA; V gene: TRBV2; D gene: TRBD2; J gene: TRBJ2-1; CDR3 protein: CASSLGTSHNEQFF; CDR3 DNA: TGTGCCAGCAGTTTGGGGACTAGTCATAATGAGCAGTTCTTC
CDR3 length: 14; clone size: once; V gene: TRBV19; D gene: NA; J gene: TRBJ2-5; CDR3 protein: CASSADSWQETQYF; CDR3 DNA: TGTGCCAGTAGTGCGGACAGTTGGCAAGAGACCCAGTACTTC